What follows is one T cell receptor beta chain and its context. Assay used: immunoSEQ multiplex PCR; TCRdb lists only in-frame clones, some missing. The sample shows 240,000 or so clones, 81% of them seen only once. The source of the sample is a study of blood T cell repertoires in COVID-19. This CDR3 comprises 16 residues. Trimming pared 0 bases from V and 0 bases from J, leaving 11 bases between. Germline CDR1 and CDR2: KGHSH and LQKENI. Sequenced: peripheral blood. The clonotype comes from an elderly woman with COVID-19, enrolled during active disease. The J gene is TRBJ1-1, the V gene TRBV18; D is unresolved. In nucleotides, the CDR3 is TGTGCCAGCTCACCACCGGAAATTCAGGTGAACACTGAAGCTTTCTTT. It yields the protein CASSPPEIQVNTEAFF.